This T cell receptor beta chain was recovered during a study of graft-versus-host responses after intestinal transplantation. About the research overall: All recipients got anti-thymocyte globulin induction, then tacrolimus and steroids for 2 to 3 years.

From the graft tissue, intraepithelial and lamina propria lymphocytes were released through processing. Libraries were prepared by immunoSEQ multiplex PCR; TCRdb keeps only in-frame clonotypes and omits some of them. The repertoire holds nearly 15,000 clones, with roughly three fifths as singletons. The sequence was obtained from a human patient who received an intestinal transplant, so some T cells may come from the graft donor. Specimen: ileum tissue, collected 524 days after transplant.

The CDR3 nucleotides read TGTGCCAGTCCGGGACTGAGGGCCTCGTTGGCGCAGTATTTT. Translated: CASPGLRASLAQYF. This chain uses TRBV5-8 with TRBJ2-3; a weak D match, TRBD2 (6 bases). Deletions cut 8 bases from V and 10 bases from J, with 23 bases between. The CDR3 is 14 amino acids. Germline V gives CDR1 SGHTS, CDR2 YDEGEE.